Following are 14 T cell receptor beta chains from one sample sequenced in a study of CD4+ T cells in melanoma (dated by TCRdb to between 2021 and 2023). The library was built by means of the immunoSEQ multiplex PCR assay. TCRdb stores this immuneACCESS table with in-frame sequences only. Part of the clones is absent; in the studies checked, under half of the shortfall reflects unresolved V genes, and no reason is known for the rest. The sample contains 55,000 or so clones, over 60% of them found a single time. The ten largest clones add up to roughly 4.8% of the sample. Sequencing used tumor tissue. The origin of the receptors is a human donor with melanoma.

This clone was counted between two and nine times. V gene TRBV10-1 combines with J gene TRBJ2-2, with D maybe TRBD1 (5 bases). CDR1 WNHNN and CDR2 SYGVQD come from the germline V gene (reference sequence). Trimming took 3 bases from V and 3 from J, leaving 5 bases between them. The CDR3 contains 13 residues. This CDR3 is CASSDRDTGELFF. In DNA, the CDR3 is TGCGCCAGCAGTGACAGGGACACCGGGGAGCTGTTTTTT.

The rearrangement joins TRBV10-1 to TRBJ2-5; 9 bases map to TRBD2. Unmatched junction bases numbered 5, after V lost 2 bases and J lost 1 base. Per the germline V gene, CDR1 is WNHNN and CDR2 is SYGVQD (reference sequence). The CDR3 consists of 16 residues. In DNA form, the CDR3 reads TGCGCCAGCAGTGAGGGGTTAGCGGGGGCCCAAGAGACCCAGTACTTC. It encodes CASSEGLAGAQETQYF.

The chain links TRBV15 to TRBJ2-7; D may be TRBD2 (5 bases). Germline CDR1 reads LNHNV; CDR2 reads YYDKDF (reference sequence). The CDR3 sequence is 14 residues long. V was shortened by 1 base and J by 3 bases, with 10 bases between the two germline ends. DNA for the CDR3: TGTGCCACCAGCAGAGTTGGGAGAAACTACGAGCAGTACTTC. Translating it yields CATSRVGRNYEQYF.

V is TRBV7-9 and J is TRBJ2-1; D call uncertain. Germline CDR1 SEHNR, CDR2 FQNEAQ (reference sequence). The V end lost 1 base, the J end lost 0 bases, and 13 bases lay between the germline ends. The CDR3 loop spans 17 amino acids. CDR3 amino acids: CASSLEAGRSSYNEQFF. The CDR3 DNA is TGTGCCAGCAGCTTAGAAGCCGGCAGGAGCTCCTACAATGAGCAGTTCTTC.

In the case of this clone: Germline is not matched at one junction end, which may reflect a read error. This sequence joins TRBV7-7 and TRBJ1-1; no firm D call. The CDR3 runs to 13 residues. The germline V gene encodes CDR1 SSHAT and CDR2 FNYEAQ (reference sequence). This CDR3 is CASSATLNTEAFF. The CDR3 DNA sequence: TGTGCTAGCAGCGCTACACTGAACACTGAAGCTTTCTTT.

The genes are TRBV19 and TRBJ1-2, with D possibly TRBD1 on 6 matching bases. Trimming pared 7 bases from V and 0 bases from J, leaving 15 bases between. Looked up from germline, CDR1 is LNHDA and CDR2 is SQIVND (reference sequence). CDR3 size: 15 residues. The CDR3 nucleotides are TGTGCCAGTACCCACACAGGGCCAGCTAACTATGGCTACACCTTC. It encodes CASTHTGPANYGYTF.

The chain employs TRBV19 and TRBJ1-5; D not resolved. Germline values: CDR1 LNHDA, CDR2 SQIVND (reference sequence). V lost 3 bases, J lost 2 bases, and 11 bases lay in between. The CDR3 runs 15 residues. The DNA of the CDR3 is TGTGCCAGTAGTATGGGCCCTGGGGGCAATCAGCCCCAGCATTTT. Protein sequence: CASSMGPGGNQPQHF.

This clone occurred a few times. The chain is built from TRBV7-9 and TRBJ1-2; the D gene is possibly TRBD1 (5 bases). Germline V CDR1 and CDR2: SEHNR, FQNEAQ (reference sequence). The CDR3 is 14 amino acids. Trimming took 1 base from V and 4 from J, leaving 10 bases between them. DNA for the CDR3: TGTGCCAGCAGCTTAGGTCAGGGCGGCTATGGCTACACCTTC. Its translation: CASSLGQGGYGYTF. Complete variable domain (other parts from reference TRBV7-9 and TRBJ1-2): DTGVSQNPRHKITKRGQNVTFRCDPISEHNRLYWYRQTLGQGPEFLTYFQNEAQLEKSRLLSDRFSAERPKGSFSTLEIQRTEQGDSAMYLCASSLGQGGYGYTFGSGTRLTVV.

V and J are TRBV7-2 and TRBJ2-3; TRBD1 matches 7 bases. The CDR3 has 14 residues. V lost 5 bases to trimming and J lost 2 bases; unmatched junction nucleotides: 4. Germline loops: CDR1 SGHTA, CDR2 FQGNSA. The CDR3, as DNA: TGTGCCAGCAGCCCGGGACAGCCCACAGATACGCAGTATTTT. It codes for CASSPGQPTDTQYF.

The chain carries TRBV7-8 and TRBJ2-2, with D tentatively TRBD2 (5 bases). Germline loops: CDR1 SGHVS, CDR2 FQNEAQ. Between the trimmed V and J ends, which lost 1 base and 5 bases, there was a span of 5 bases. There are 13 residues in the CDR3. The CDR3 protein is CASSLGGTGELFF. CDR3 DNA sequence: TGTGCCAGCAGCTTAGGAGGGACCGGGGAGCTGTTTTTT.

The chain has TRBV30 and TRBJ2-3; D is possibly TRBD1 (5 bases). The germline V gene has CDR1 GTSNPN and CDR2 SVGIG (reference sequence). The CDR3 has 14 amino acids. The V end lost 1 base, the J end lost 2 bases, and 10 bases lay between the germline ends. The CDR3 reads CAWSGQLVTDTQYF. In DNA form, the CDR3 reads TGTGCCTGGAGTGGACAGCTAGTCACAGATACGCAGTATTTT.

This chain joins TRBV7-2 and TRBJ1-5, with D maybe TRBD1 (6 bases). From germline, CDR1 is SGHTA and CDR2 FQGNSA. CDR3 length equals 13 residues. V was pared by 5 bases and J by 7 bases, with 12 bases between. In DNA form, the CDR3 reads TGTGCCAGCAGCCTCAGGGGAGAACAGCCCCAGCATTTT. Translation: CASSLRGEQPQHF.

V gene TRBV28 combines with J gene TRBJ2-5; D may be TRBD1 or TRBD2 (5 bases each). Per the germline V gene, CDR1 is MDHEN and CDR2 is SYDVKM. The CDR3 is made up of 15 amino acids. V gave up 8 bases and J gave up 5 bases, with 21 bases separating them. The CDR3 region has the DNA TGTGCCAGCCGTATACTAGGCCCTTGGGGGGAGACCCAGTACTTC. Translating gives CASRILGPWGETQYF. Full variable domain (remainder filled in from reference TRBV28 and TRBJ2-5): DVKVTQSSRYLVKRTGEKVFLECVQDMDHENMFWYRQDPGLGLRLIYFSYDVKMKEKGDIPEGYSVSREKKERFSLILESASTNQTSMYLCASRILGPWGETQYFGPGTRLLVL.

The J gene is TRBJ2-1, the V gene TRBV15, with TRBD1 matching 7 bases. V trimming: 0 bases; J trimming: 3 bases; junction bases outside the gene matches: 5. Per the germline V gene, CDR1 is LNHNV and CDR2 is YYDKDF (reference sequence). The CDR3 is 16 residues long. This CDR3 is CATSREGQNHYNEQFF. The DNA of the CDR3 is TGTGCCACCAGCAGAGAGGGACAGAACCACTACAATGAGCAGTTCTTC.